One T cell receptor (beta chain) is described in this entry. The antigen remains undetermined. RNA transcripts yielded amplified TCR beta CDR3 regions. The TCR CDR3 first-round RT-PCR relied on the HTBI primer set. TCRdb called the multiplex PCR reads again in MiXCR, with one record for every CDR3 protein. Seen here are roughly 500,000 distinct CDR3 sequences, 35% to 50% observed once, and the top ten hold 44%. This entry belongs to a study of T cells in Graves' hyperthyroidism and ophthalmopathy. Findings and caveats of the study: Ophthalmopathy onset followed model prediction by a median about 6.5 months. Separation of ophthalmopathy from stable hyperthyroidism was achieved by a 13 V-J model. Blood held most thyroid clonotypes expanded above 0.001 frequency.

Patients were excluded for uncontrolled infection, other autoimmune disease, pregnancy or lactation. V was cut by 4 bases and J by 11 bases, with 18 bases left in between. CDR3 size: 13 residues. From germline, CDR1 is SGHRS and CDR2 YFSETQ. The sequenced sample was peripheral blood or thyroid tissue (not recorded which). This clonotype was obtained from an adult woman with Graves' disease, either hyperthyroidism or ophthalmopathy (not recorded which). The genes are TRBV5-1 and TRBJ1-1; a weak D match, TRBD1 (6 bases). Written as DNA, the CDR3 is TGCGCCAGCAGCCCCCGAGGGGGGATACGGGCTTTCTTT. Its translation: CASSPRGGIRAFF.